Presented here are 5 T cell receptor beta chains from one specimen sequenced in a study of tumor-infiltrating lymphocytes in oesophageal squamous cell carcinoma. TCRdb fed the PCR reads into MiXCR, producing one record per CDR3 protein. Here the sample spans 15,000 to 20,000 distinct CDR3 sequences, approximately 50% being singletons. Sequencing input: esophageal tumor tissue. The receptors were sampled from a male donor with esophageal squamous cell carcinoma.

The chain is built from TRBV7-2 and TRBJ2-1; TRBD2 matches 7 bases. There are 14 residues in the CDR3. Germline values: CDR1 SGHTA, CDR2 FQGNSA. With V trimmed by 5 bases and J by 10 bases, 11 bases remained unmatched. The CDR3 region is CASSPWTSSYEQFF. The CDR3 bases are TGTGCCAGCAGCCCCTGGACTAGTTCCTACGAGCAGTTCTTC.

The chain recombines TRBV2 with TRBJ2-1; D is uncertain. Per germline, CDR1 SNHLY and CDR2 FYNNEI. V gave up 4 bases and J gave up 0 bases, with 10 bases separating them. The CDR3 is made up of 15 amino acids. DNA of the CDR3: TGTGCCAGCAGTGGGGGTTCCAGCTCCTACAATGAGCAGTTCTTC. Translating gives CASSGGSSSYNEQFF.

In this sample, this clonotype turned up a few times. Just one base apart from a much larger clone, this may be a read error. The gene calls are TRBV6-1 and TRBJ2-1; 12 nucleotides line up with TRBD2. The J call is doubtful: the DNA matches TRBJ2-7 better. From germline, CDR1 is MNHNS and CDR2 SASEGT. The CDR3 consists of 16 residues. The CDR3 protein is CASSHPSGRATDEQYF. The CDR3 DNA follows: TGTGCCAGCAGCCACCCTAGCGGGAGGGCCACGGATGAGCAGTACTTC.

The chain joins TRBV6-1 to TRBJ1-1; D unclear. Between the trimmed V and J ends, which lost 6 bases and 0 bases, there was a span of 11 bases. The CDR3 is made up of 14 amino acids. Germline V gene data show CDR1 as MNHNS and CDR2 as SASEGT. CDR3 sequence: CASRQLYMNTEAFF. CDR3 nucleotide sequence: TGTGCCAGCAGACAGCTCTACATGAACACTGAAGCTTTCTTT.

The sample holds many counts of this clonotype. V and J are TRBV5-8 and TRBJ1-6; maybe TRBD1 (5 bases). V lost 0 bases and J lost 4, with 8 bases in between. This CDR3 is 15 amino acids long. Germline CDR1 SGHTS, CDR2 YDEGEE. This CDR3 reads CASSLGTGYNSPLHF. The CDR3 region has the DNA TGTGCCAGCAGCTTGGGAACAGGATATAATTCACCCCTCCACTTT.